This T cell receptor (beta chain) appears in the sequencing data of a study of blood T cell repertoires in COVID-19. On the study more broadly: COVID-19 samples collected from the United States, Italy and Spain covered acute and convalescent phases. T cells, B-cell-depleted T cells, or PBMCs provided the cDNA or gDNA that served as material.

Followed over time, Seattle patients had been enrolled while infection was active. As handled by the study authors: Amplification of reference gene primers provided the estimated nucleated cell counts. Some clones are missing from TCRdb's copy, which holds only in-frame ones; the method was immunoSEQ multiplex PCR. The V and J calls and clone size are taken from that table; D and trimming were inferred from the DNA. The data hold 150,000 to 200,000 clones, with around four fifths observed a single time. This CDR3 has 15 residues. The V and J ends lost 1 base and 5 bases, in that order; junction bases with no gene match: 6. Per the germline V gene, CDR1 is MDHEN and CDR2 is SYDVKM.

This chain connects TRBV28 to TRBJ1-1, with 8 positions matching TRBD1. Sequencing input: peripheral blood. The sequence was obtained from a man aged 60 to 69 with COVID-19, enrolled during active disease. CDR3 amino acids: CASSLSQGARTEAFF. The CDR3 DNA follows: TGTGCCAGCAGTTTATCGCAGGGGGCTCGAACTGAAGCTTTCTTT.